The rows below give T cell receptor beta chains drawn from one sample of a study of control samples from healthy donors and cancer patients. Generated by immunoSEQ multiplex PCR, the TCRdb table keeps only in-frame clones and is missing some. The sample lists 55,000 to 90,000 clones; approximately 84% were seen once. Sequenced material: blood. Receptor source: a man aged 50 or older in good health. Each CDR3 is given with its conserved first and last residue. A D gene is named only where the DNA matches it firmly. Some rows have no size entry. The others give once, few or many, or a class for an expanded clone.

j_call | v_call | d_call | clone_size | cdr3_aa | cdr3_nt
TRBJ2-3 | TRBV11-3 | TRBD2 | - | CASSAGLAGTTDTQYF | TGTGCCAGCAGCGCGGGACTAGCGGGAACAACAGATACGCAGTATTTT
TRBJ2-1 | TRBV4-1 | - | - | CASSQVAGAGDEQFF | TGCGCCAGCAGCCAAGTGGCGGGGGCGGGTGATGAGCAGTTCTTC
TRBJ2-5 | TRBV19 | TRBD2 | - | CASSPLTSGTETQYF | TGTGCCAGTAGTCCCCTGACTAGCGGGACCGAGACCCAGTACTTC
TRBJ2-3 | TRBV19 | TRBD1 | - | CASSRAGTGLSDTQYF | TGTGCCAGTAGTAGGGCCGGGACAGGGCTCTCAGATACGCAGTATTTT
TRBJ1-2 | TRBV5-6 | - | many | CASSLAQGSNYGYTF | TGTGCCAGCAGCTTGGCCCAGGGTTCTAACTATGGCTACACCTTC
TRBJ2-1 | TRBV5-8 | TRBD2 | - | CASSLAQTSGRRNEQFF | TGTGCCAGCAGCTTGGCCCAGACTAGCGGGAGAAGGAATGAGCAGTTCTTC
TRBJ1-6 | TRBV7-2 | - | - | CASSSDSGDNSPLHF | TGTGCCAGCAGCTCCGACAGTGGGGATAATTCACCCCTCCACTTT
TRBJ2-2 | TRBV6-1 | - | - | CASSELGPGELFF | TGTGCCAGCAGTGAGTTAGGGCCGGGGGAGCTGTTTTTT
TRBJ2-5 | TRBV24-1 | - | - | CATSDLFNLETQYF | TGTGCCACCAGTGATTTGTTTAATTTAGAGACCCAGTACTTC
TRBJ2-7 | TRBV30 | - | - | CAWRGVLYSYEQYF | TGTGCCTGGAGGGGAGTGCTCTACTCCTACGAGCAGTACTTC
TRBJ2-7 | TRBV6-6 | - | - | CASKQSYEQYF | TGTGCCAGCAAACAATCCTACGAGCAGTACTTC
TRBJ2-2 | TRBV15 | - | - | CATSIQGYGGELFF | TGTGCCACCAGCATACAGGGCTACGGTGGGGAGCTGTTTTTT
TRBJ2-7 | TRBV13 | - | few | CASSLGEGSAYEQYF | TGTGCCAGCAGCTTAGGGGAGGGGTCAGCCTACGAGCAGTACTTC
TRBJ2-1 | TRBV21-1 | - | - | CASSKGTSDYNEQFF | TGTGCCAGCAGCAAAGGGACTAGCGACTACAATGAGCAGTTCTTC
TRBJ1-2 | TRBV12-3/TRBV12-4 | - | once | CASSLRDLAFSF | TGTGCCAGCAGCCTCCGGGACTTAGCTTTCTCCTTC
TRBJ2-5 | TRBV6-5 | TRBD1 | - | CASRDRGQETQYF | TGTGCCAGCAGGGACAGGGGGCAAGAGACCCAGTACTTC
TRBJ2-5 | TRBV7-2 | - | - | CASRSDTETQYF | TGTGCCAGCAGATCGGATACGGAGACCCAGTACTTC
TRBJ1-2 | TRBV29-1 | - | - | CSAITTGGYTF | TGCAGCGCCATTACGACTGGGGGCTACACCTTC
TRBJ1-2 | TRBV11-2 | - | - | CASSSRQGFGIGRDGYTF | TGTGCCAGCAGCTCCCGCCAGGGTTTCGGTATCGGTCGGGATGGCTACACCTTC
TRBJ2-2 | TRBV5-1 | - | - | CASSFLVGGGTGELFF | TGCGCCAGCAGCTTCCTAGTCGGGGGAGGCACCGGGGAGCTGTTTTTT
TRBJ2-5 | TRBV6-5 | - | - | CASSYSRVRQETQYF | TGTGCCAGCAGTTACTCGCGTGTCAGACAAGAGACCCAGTACTTC
TRBJ1-6 | TRBV7-6 | - | - | CASSLGDNNSPLHF | TGTGCCAGCAGCTTAGGGGATAATAATTCACCCCTCCACTTT
TRBJ2-7 | TRBV5-1 | TRBD2 | few | CASSLIGTSGTFSGEQYF | TGCGCCAGCAGCTTGATAGGCACTAGCGGTACTTTTTCCGGCGAGCAGTACTTC